One and the same sample provided the 3 T cell receptor beta chains below, sequenced in a study of spatial heterogeneity in lung cancer. Time point denoted: sample taken at primary tumor resection. TCRdb used MiXCR to reprocess the 5' RACE reads, holding one entry per CDR3 protein. Among 800 to 900 distinct CDR3 sequences listed, less than 45% were seen once. The sequencing used normal lung tissue next to the tumor, collected at surgery. The receptors were sampled from a male donor with early-stage non-small cell lung cancer.

This rearrangement joins TRBV20-1 to TRBJ2-3; no definite D call. Germline V gene data show CDR1 as DFQATT and CDR2 as SNEGSKA (reference sequence). Trimming took off 0 bases at V and 3 bases at J, with 16 bases between the two ends. The CDR3 sequence is 16 residues long. CDR3 sequence reads: CSARDLGLAITDTQYF. CDR3 nucleotide sequence: TGCAGTGCTAGAGATTTAGGCCTCGCCATTACAGATACGCAGTATTTT.

The CDR3 DNA reads TGTGCCAGCAGCCTCGGGACCCACGGAATCAATGAGCAGTTCTTC. Protein sequence: CASSLGTHGINEQFF. The J gene is TRBJ2-1, the V gene TRBV7-2; the D gene could be TRBD1 or TRBD2 (5 bases each). The CDR3 spans 15 residues. Germline CDR1 reads SGHTA; CDR2 reads FQGNSA. Trimming removed 5 bases from V and 6 bases from J, with 17 bases in between.

The chain combines TRBV11-2 with TRBJ2-1; D might be TRBD1 (6 bases). V was cut by 1 base and J by 3 bases, with 10 bases left in between. Looked up from germline, CDR1 is SGHAT and CDR2 is FQNNGV. CDR3 length: 15 amino acids. CDR3: CASSLGTDYYNEQFF. The CDR3 coding sequence is TGTGCCAGCAGCTTAGGGACAGATTACTACAATGAGCAGTTCTTC.